The 5 T cell receptor beta chains given below trace back to one sample, sequenced in a study of persistence of HIV-infected CD4 T cells. Sequencing used immunoSEQ version 4 in survey mode. The data were produced by immunoSEQ multiplex PCR, yet TCRdb's version contains in-frame clones alone and is incomplete. The sample holds about 64,000 clones, 65% to 75% seen once. Cells were stimulated with overlapping HIV-1 Gag 15-mer peptides. CD40L/CD69 double-negative CD45RO-high memory CD4+ T cells were collected. The antigens of these receptors remain unknown. Sequences were derived from CD4+ T cells sorted from PBMCs after 18-hour stimulation, sampled from a patient who received antiretroviral therapy. These receptors were taken from an adult man with HIV who was CMV-seropositive.

The chain joins TRBV15 to TRBJ1-4; 10 bases map to TRBD1. CDR1 and CDR2 (germline): LNHNV, YYDKDF (reference sequence). CDR3 length equals 15 residues. V shed 5 bases and J 5 bases; nucleotides not matched to a gene: 5. Written as DNA, the CDR3 is TGTGCCACCAGCTCCTGGACAGGGGGAAATGAAAAACTGTTTTTT. Protein: CATSSWTGGNEKLFF.

This clone was found a few times. The V call is TRBV7-3, the J call TRBJ1-6; D is unresolved. This CDR3 comprises 15 residues. The V end was cut by 2 bases, the J end by 6 bases, with 11 bases between. Germline V lookup: CDR1 SGHTA, CDR2 FQGTGA. CDR3 nucleotides: TGTGCCAGCAGCTTAGGTCCAGGACGTAATTCACCCCTCCACTTT. Translation gives CASSLGPGRNSPLHF.

This clone was found a few times. The rearrangement links TRBV9 to TRBJ1-6; 7 positions match TRBD1. CDR1 is SGDLS, CDR2 YYNGEE, per germline. CDR3 length: 16 amino acids. V trimming: 0 bases; J trimming: 9 bases; junction bases outside the gene matches: 9. CDR3 sequence reads: CASSVDPGTVSSPLHF. The DNA for the CDR3 is TGTGCCAGCAGCGTAGACCCCGGGACAGTGAGTTCACCCCTCCACTTT.

This CDR3 reads CASSLYQGGNEQFF. In nucleotides, the CDR3 is TGTGCCAGCAGTTTATATCAGGGAGGGAATGAGCAGTTCTTC. This chain links TRBV28 with TRBJ2-1; TRBD2 agrees at 7 bases. Trimming took 1 base from V and 7 from J; bases not matched to a gene: 4. CDR1 MDHEN and CDR2 SYDVKM come from the germline V gene. The length of the CDR3 is 14 residues.

The chain is built from TRBV6-5 and TRBJ2-7, with TRBD1 matching 7 bases. The V gene's germline CDR1 is MNHEY and CDR2 SVGAGI. This CDR3 has 15 residues. Trimming at V came to 0 bases and at J to 7 bases, leaving 9 bases not matched to a gene. The CDR3 DNA reads as TGTGCCAGCAGTTACTCGGGGACAGCGACTGGGGAGCAGTACTTC. Translating it yields CASSYSGTATGEQYF.